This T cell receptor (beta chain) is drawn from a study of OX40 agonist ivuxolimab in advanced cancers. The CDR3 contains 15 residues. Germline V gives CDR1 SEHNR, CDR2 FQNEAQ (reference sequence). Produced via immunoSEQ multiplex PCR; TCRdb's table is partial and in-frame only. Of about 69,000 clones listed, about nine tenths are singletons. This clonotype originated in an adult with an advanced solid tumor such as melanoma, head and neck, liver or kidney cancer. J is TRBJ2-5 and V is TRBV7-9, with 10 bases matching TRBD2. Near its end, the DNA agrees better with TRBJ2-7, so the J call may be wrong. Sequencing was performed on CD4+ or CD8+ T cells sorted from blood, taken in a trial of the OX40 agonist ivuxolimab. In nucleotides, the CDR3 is TGTGCCAGCAGCTTAGCTCTAGCGGGAGACTACGAGCAGTACTTC. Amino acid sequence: CASSLALAGDYEQYF.